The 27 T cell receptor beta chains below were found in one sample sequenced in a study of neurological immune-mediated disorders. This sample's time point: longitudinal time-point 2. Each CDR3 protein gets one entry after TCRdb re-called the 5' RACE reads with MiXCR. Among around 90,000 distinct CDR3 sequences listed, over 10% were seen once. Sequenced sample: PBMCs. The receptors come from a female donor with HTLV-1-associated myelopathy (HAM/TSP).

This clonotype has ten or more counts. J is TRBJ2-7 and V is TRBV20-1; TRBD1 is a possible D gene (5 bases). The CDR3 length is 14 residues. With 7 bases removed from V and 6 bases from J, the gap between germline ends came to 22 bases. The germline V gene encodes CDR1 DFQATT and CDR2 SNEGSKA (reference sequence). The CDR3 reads CSVLGPGPKGEQYF. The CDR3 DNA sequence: TGCAGTGTCCTAGGCCCAGGGCCCAAGGGCGAGCAGTACTTC.

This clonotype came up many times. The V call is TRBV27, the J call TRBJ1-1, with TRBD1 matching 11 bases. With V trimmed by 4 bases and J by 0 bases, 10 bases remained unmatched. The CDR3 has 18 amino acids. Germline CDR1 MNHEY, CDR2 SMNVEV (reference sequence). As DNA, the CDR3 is TGTGCCAGCAGTTCGCTGATGGACAGGGGGCGCCTGAACACTGAAGCTTTCTTT. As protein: CASSSLMDRGRLNTEAFF.

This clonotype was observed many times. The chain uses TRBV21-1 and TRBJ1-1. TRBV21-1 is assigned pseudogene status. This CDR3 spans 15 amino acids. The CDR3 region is CASSPEGIRNTEAFF. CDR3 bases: TGTGCCAGCAGCCCCGAAGGGATCCGAAACACTGAAGCTTTCTTT.

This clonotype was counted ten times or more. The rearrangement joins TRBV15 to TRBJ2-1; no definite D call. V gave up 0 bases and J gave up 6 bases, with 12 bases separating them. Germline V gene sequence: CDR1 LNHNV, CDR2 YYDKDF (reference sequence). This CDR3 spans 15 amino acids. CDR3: CATSRDQASSNEQFF. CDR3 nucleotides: TGTGCCACCAGCAGAGATCAGGCGAGCAGCAATGAGCAGTTCTTC.

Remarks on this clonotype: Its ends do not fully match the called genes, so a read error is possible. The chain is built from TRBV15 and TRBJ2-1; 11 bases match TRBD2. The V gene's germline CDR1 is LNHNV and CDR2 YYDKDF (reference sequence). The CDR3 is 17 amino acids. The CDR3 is CATSRTLAGGGYNEQFF. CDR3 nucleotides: TGTGCTACCAGCAGGACCCTAGCGGGGGGCGGGTACAATGAGCAGTTCTTC.

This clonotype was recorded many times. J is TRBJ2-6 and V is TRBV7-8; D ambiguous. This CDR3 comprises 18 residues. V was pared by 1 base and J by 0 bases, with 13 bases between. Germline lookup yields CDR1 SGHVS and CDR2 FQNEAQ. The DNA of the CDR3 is TGTGCCAGCAGCTTAGTTGGGGTTGATTTCTCTGGGGCCAACGTCCTGACTTTC. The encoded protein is CASSLVGVDFSGANVLTF. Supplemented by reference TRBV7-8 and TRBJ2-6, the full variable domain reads GAGVSQSPRYKVAKRGQDVALRCDPISGHVSLFWYQQALGQGPEFLTYFQNEAQLDKSGLPSDRFFAERPEGSVSTLKIQRTQQEDSAVYLCASSLVGVDFSGANVLTFGAGSRLTVL.

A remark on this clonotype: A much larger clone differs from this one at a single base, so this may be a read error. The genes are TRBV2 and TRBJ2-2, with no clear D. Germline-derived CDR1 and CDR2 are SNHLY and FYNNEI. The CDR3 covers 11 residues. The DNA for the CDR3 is TGTACCAGCACCTTAGCCGGGGAGCTGTTTTTT. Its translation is CTSTLAGELFF.

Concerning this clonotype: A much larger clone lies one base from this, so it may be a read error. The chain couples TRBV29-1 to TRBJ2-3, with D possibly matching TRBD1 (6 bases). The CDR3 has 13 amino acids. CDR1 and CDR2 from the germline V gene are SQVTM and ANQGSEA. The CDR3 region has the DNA TGCAGCGTTCAGGGGTCGAACGCAGAGACGCAGTATTTT. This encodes CSVQGSNAETQYF.

The CDR3 region is CAGKGRGCGDNEQFF. The CDR3 DNA sequence: TGTGCCGGGAAGGGGAGGGGGTGCGGGGACAATGAGCAGTTCTTC. The genes are TRBV30 and TRBJ2-1; possibly TRBD2 for D (7 bases). The V and J ends lost 8 bases and 5 bases respectively, with 22 bases between them. This CDR3 spans 15 amino acids. Per the germline V gene, CDR1 is GTSNPN and CDR2 is SVGIG (reference sequence).

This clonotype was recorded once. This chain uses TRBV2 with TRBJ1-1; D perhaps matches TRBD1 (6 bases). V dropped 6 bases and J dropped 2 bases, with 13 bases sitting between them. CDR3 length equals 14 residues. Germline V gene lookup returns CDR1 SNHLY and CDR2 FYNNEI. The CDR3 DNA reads TGTGCCAGCAGACAGACAGGACGAAACACTGAAGCTTTCTTT. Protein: CASRQTGRNTEAFF.

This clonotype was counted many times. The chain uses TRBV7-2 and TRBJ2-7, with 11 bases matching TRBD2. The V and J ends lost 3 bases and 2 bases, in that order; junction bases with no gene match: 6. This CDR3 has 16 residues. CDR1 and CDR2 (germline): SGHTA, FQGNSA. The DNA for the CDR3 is TGTGCCAGCAGCTTTACTAGCGGGGGCCTAACCTACGAGCAGTACTTC. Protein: CASSFTSGGLTYEQYF.

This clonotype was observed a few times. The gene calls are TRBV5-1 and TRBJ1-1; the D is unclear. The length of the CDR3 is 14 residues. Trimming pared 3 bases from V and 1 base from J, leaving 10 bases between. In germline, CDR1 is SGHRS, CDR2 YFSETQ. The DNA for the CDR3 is TGCGCCAGCAGCTCCCTGGACGGGAACACTGAAGCTTTCTTT. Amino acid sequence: CASSSLDGNTEAFF. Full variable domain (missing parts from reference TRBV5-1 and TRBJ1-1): KAGVTQTPRYLIKTRGQQVTLSCSPISGHRSVSWYQQTPGQGLQFLFEYFSETQRNKGNFPGRFSGRQFSNSRSEMNVSTLELGDSALYLCASSSLDGNTEAFFGQGTRLTVV.

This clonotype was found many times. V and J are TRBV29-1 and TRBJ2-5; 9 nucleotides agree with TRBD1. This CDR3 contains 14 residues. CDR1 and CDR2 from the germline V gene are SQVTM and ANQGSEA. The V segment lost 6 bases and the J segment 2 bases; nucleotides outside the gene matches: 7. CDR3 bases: TGCAGCGTGGGGCACAGGGGGCTTCAAGAGACCCAGTACTTC. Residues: CSVGHRGLQETQYF.

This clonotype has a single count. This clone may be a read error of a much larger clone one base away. The CDR3 sequence is CASSREIGTEVPDQPQHF. The CDR3 coding sequence is TGTGCCAGCAGTCGTGAAATTGGGACAGAGGTCCCCGATCAGCCCCAGCATTTT. This rearrangement joins TRBV12-3 or TRBV12-4 to TRBJ1-5; the match to TRBD1 covers 7 bases. CDR3 length equals 18 residues. J was trimmed by 5 bases and V by 5 bases; bases with no gene match: 18.

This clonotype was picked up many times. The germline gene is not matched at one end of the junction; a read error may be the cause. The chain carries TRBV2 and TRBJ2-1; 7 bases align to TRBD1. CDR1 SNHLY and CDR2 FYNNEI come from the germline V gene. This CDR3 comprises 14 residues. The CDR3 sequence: CASSRQGSNNEQFF. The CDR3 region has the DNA TGTGCCAGCAGTCGACAGGGCTCCAACAATGAGCAGTTCTTC.

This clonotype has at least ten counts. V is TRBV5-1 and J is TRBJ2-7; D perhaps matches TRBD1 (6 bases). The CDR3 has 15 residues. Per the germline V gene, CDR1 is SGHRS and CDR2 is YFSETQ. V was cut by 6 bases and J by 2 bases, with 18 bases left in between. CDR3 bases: TGCGCCAGCAATCAGGGGCAGTGGGGTCCCTACGAGCAGTACTTC. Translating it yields CASNQGQWGPYEQYF.

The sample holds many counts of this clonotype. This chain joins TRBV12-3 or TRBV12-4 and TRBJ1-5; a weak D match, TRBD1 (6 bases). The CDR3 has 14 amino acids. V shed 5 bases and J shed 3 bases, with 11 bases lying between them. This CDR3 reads CASSPGQHNQPQHF. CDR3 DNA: TGTGCCAGCAGTCCCGGACAGCACAATCAGCCCCAGCATTTT.

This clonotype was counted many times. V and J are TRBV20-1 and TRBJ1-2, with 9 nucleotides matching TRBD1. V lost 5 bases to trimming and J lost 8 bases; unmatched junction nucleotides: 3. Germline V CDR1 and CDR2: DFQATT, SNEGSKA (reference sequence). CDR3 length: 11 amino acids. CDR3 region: CSAWDRDGYTF. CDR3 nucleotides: TGCAGTGCTTGGGACAGGGACGGCTACACCTTC.

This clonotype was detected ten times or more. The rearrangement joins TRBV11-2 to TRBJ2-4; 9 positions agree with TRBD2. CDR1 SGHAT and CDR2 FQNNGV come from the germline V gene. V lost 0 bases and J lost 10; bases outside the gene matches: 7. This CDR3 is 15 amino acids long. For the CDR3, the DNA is TGTGCCAGCAGCTTAGATGTAGCGGGGGAAGTAATTCAGTACTTC. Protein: CASSLDVAGEVIQYF.

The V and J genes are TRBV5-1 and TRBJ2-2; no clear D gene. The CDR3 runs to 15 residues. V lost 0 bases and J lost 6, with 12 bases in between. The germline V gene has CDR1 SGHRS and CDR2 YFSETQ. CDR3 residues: CASSLAGGRAGELFF. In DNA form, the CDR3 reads TGCGCCAGCAGCTTGGCAGGCGGTAGGGCCGGGGAGCTGTTTTTT.

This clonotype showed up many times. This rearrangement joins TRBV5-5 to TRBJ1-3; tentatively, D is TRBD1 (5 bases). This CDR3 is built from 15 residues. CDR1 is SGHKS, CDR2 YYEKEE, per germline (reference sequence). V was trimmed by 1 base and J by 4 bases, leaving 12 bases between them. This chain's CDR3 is CASSLRGQEGNTIYF. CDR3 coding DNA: TGTGCCAGCAGCTTGAGGGGCCAGGAGGGAAACACCATATATTTT.

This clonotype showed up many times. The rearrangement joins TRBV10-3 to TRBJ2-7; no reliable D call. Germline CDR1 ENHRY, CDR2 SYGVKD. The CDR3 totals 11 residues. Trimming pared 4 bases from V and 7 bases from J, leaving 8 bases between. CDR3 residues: CAISVGWEQYF. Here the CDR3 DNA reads TGTGCCATCAGTGTTGGGTGGGAGCAGTACTTC.

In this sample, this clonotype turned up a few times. The CDR3 nucleotides are TGTGCCAGCAGTTCGGACAGGGGCGACGAGCAGTACTTC. This codes for CASSSDRGDEQYF. The gene calls are TRBV28 and TRBJ2-7; TRBD1 matches at 9 bases. The V and J ends lost 4 bases and 5 bases, in that order; junction bases with no gene match: 3. Germline CDR1 is MDHEN and CDR2 is SYDVKM. The CDR3 runs 13 residues.

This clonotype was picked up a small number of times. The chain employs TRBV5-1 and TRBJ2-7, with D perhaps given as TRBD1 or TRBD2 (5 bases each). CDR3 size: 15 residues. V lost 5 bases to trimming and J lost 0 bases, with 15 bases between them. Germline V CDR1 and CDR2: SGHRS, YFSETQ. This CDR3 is CASSPRMGPSYEQYF. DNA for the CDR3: TGCGCCAGCAGTCCGCGTATGGGACCCTCCTACGAGCAGTACTTC.

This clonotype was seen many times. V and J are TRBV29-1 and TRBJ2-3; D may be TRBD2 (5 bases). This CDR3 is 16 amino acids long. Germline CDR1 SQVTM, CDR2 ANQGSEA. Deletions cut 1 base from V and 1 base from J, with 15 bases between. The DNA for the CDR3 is TGCAGCGTTGAAGTCCCGCGAGGGCGGGGCACAGATACGCAGTATTTT. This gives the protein CSVEVPRGRGTDTQYF.

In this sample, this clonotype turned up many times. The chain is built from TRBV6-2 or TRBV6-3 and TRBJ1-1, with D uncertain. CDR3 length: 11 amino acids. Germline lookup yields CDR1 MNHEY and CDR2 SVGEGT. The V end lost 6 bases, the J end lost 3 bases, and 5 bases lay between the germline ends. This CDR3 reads CASSDDTEAFF. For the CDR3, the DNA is TGTGCCAGCAGCGATGACACTGAAGCTTTCTTT.

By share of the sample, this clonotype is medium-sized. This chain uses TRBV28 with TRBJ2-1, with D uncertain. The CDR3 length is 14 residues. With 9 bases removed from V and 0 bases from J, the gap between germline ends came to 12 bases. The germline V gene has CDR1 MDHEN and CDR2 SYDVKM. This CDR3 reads CASRDLSSYNEQFF. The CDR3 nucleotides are TGTGCCAGTCGCGACCTGAGCTCCTACAATGAGCAGTTCTTC.